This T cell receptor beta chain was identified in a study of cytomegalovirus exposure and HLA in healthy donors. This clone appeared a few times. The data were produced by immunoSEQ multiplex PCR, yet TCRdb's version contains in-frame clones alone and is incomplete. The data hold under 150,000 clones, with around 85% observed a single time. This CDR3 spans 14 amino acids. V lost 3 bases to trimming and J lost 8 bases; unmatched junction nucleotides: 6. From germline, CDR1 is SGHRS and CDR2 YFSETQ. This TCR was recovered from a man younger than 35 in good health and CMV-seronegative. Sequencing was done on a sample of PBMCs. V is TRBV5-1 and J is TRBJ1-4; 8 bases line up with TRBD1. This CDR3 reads CASSYSGTGEKLFF. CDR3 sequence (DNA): TGCGCCAGCAGCTACTCCGGGACAGGCGAAAAACTGTTTTTT.